Listed here are 19 T cell receptor beta chains from one sample, sequenced in a study of shared clonotypes between healthy human individuals. Only in-frame clones appear in the TCRdb table, and some are missing; sequencing was by immunoSEQ multiplex PCR. This sample has around 1.5 million clones, with 95% to 99% found just once. Sequenced input: naive CD4+ T cells sorted from blood. Documented subset: CD45RA+ positively selected. The receptor source for this set is a man aged 25 to 40 in good health.

The chain recombines TRBV7-2 with TRBJ2-7; D remains ambiguous. The germline V gene encodes CDR1 SGHTA and CDR2 FQGNSA. The germline V and J ends were trimmed by 1 base and 3 bases, with 7 bases remaining between them. This CDR3 comprises 13 residues. The CDR3 spells CASSLGRNYEQYF. CDR3 coding DNA: TGTGCCAGCAGCTTAGGACGGAACTACGAGCAGTACTTC.

The chain joins TRBV15 to TRBJ2-1; maybe TRBD2 (5 bases). This CDR3 is built from 15 residues. With 5 bases removed from V and 1 base from J, the gap between germline ends came to 12 bases. From germline, CDR1 is LNHNV and CDR2 YYDKDF (reference sequence). This chain's CDR3 is CATSGARGSYNEQFF. CDR3 DNA sequence: TGTGCCACCAGCGGTGCTAGAGGGTCCTACAATGAGCAGTTCTTC.

The V call is TRBV5-1, the J call TRBJ2-5; D not resolved. This CDR3 region has 13 residues. Trimming took 4 bases from V and 7 from J, leaving 14 bases between them. Per the germline V gene, CDR1 is SGHRS and CDR2 is YFSETQ. The CDR3 DNA reads TGCGCCAGCAGCCCCCTGTTTGAAGGGACCCAGTACTTC. Translation gives CASSPLFEGTQYF.

The V and J genes are TRBV7-2 and TRBJ1-2; D uncertain. The CDR3 totals 15 residues. Trimming took off 2 bases at V and 4 bases at J, with 14 bases between the two ends. CDR1 is SGHTA and CDR2 is FQGNSA in the germline V gene. The CDR3 coding sequence is TGTGCCAGCAGCTTACGGCCAGTCCCTTCCTATGGCTACACCTTC. It specifies CASSLRPVPSYGYTF.

This sequence joins TRBV21-1 and TRBJ1-5. TRBV21-1 is annotated as a pseudogene. This CDR3 region has 17 residues. In nucleotides, the CDR3 is TGTGCCAGCAGCTTAGATAGGGACGGGGACGGCAATCAGCCCCAGCATTTT. Translating gives CASSLDRDGDGNQPQHF.

The chain uses TRBV11-1 and TRBJ2-1; the D gene is possibly TRBD2 (6 bases). V lost 5 bases to trimming and J lost 0 bases, with 11 bases between them. The CDR3 runs 15 residues. Germline CDR1 is SGHAT and CDR2 is FQDESV (reference sequence). Here the CDR3 reads CASSAGGSSYNEQFF. The CDR3 region has the DNA TGTGCCAGCAGCGCCGGAGGGAGCTCCTACAATGAGCAGTTCTTC.

CDR3 bases: TGTGCCAGCAGCTGGAGTCAGGCTGGCACTGAAGCTTTCTTT. Translated, it gives CASSWSQAGTEAFF. The chain links TRBV7-6 to TRBJ1-1; no reliable D call. The CDR3 has 14 amino acids. From germline, CDR1 is SGHVS and CDR2 FNYEAQ. V gave up 4 bases and J gave up 4 bases, with 13 bases separating them.

This rearrangement joins TRBV7-9 to TRBJ1-1, with D unresolved. V dropped 8 bases and J dropped 0 bases, with 10 bases sitting between them. The CDR3 is 13 amino acids. Germline-derived CDR1 and CDR2 are SEHNR and FQNEAQ (reference sequence). The CDR3 here is CASAGPVNTEAFF. The CDR3 region has the DNA TGTGCCAGCGCCGGGCCAGTGAACACTGAAGCTTTCTTT.

V gene TRBV10-2 combines with J gene TRBJ2-5; no reliable D call. Germline assignment: CDR1 WSHSY and CDR2 SAAADI. V was shortened by 7 bases and J by 4 bases, with 16 bases between the two germline ends. The CDR3 runs to 14 residues. The CDR3 protein is CASTALTVPETQYF. CDR3 in DNA: TGCGCCAGCACTGCCCTTACGGTCCCAGAGACCCAGTACTTC.

On this clone: The junction does not match germline at one end; this may be a read error. J is TRBJ2-1 and V is TRBV7-7; TRBD2 matches 9 bases. The germline CDR1 and CDR2 sequences are SSHAT and FNYEAQ (reference sequence). This CDR3 is 15 amino acids long. The CDR3 sequence: CASSLAGASYNEQFF. The CDR3 DNA reads TGTGCTAGCAGCTTAGCGGGGGCATCCTACAATGAGCAGTTCTTC. The variable domain in full, completed from reference TRBV7-7 and TRBJ2-1, reads GAGVSQSPRYKVTKRGQDVTLRCDPISSHATLYWYQQALGQGPEFLTYFNYEAQPDKSGLPSDRFSAERPEGSISTLTIQRTEQRDSAMYRCASSLAGASYNEQFFGPGTRLTVL.

This chain links TRBV5-5 with TRBJ2-3, with unresolved D. Trimming left V 1 base short and J 2 bases short, with 8 bases between. The germline CDR1 and CDR2 sequences are SGHKS and YYEKEE (reference sequence). The CDR3 is made up of 14 amino acids. Here the CDR3 DNA reads TGTGCCAGCAGCTTGAGGCAGAACACAGATACGCAGTATTTT. As protein: CASSLRQNTDTQYF.

This rearrangement joins TRBV7-2 to TRBJ2-3; TRBD2 agrees at 8 bases. The CDR3 is 15 amino acids. Per germline, CDR1 SGHTA and CDR2 FQGNSA. V was pared by 8 bases and J by 1 base, with 8 bases of the junction left unmatched. The CDR3 sequence is CASRGGGSGTDTQYF. The CDR3 coding sequence is TGTGCCAGCCGGGGGGGAGGATCGGGCACAGATACGCAGTATTTT. Supplemented by reference TRBV7-2 and TRBJ2-3, the full variable domain reads GAGVSQSPSNKVTEKGKDVELRCDPISGHTALYWYRQSLGQGLEFLIYFQGNSAPDKSGLPSDRFSAERTGGSVSTLTIQRTQQEDSAVYLCASRGGGSGTDTQYFGPGTRLTVL.

This sequence joins TRBV6-5 and TRBJ1-1; D remains unclear. Germline CDR1 MNHEY, CDR2 SVGAGI. The CDR3 is 13 amino acids. V was clipped by 6 bases and J by 4 bases, with 12 bases between them. The CDR3: CASRTPLRTEAFF. DNA for the CDR3: TGTGCCAGCAGGACACCCCTCCGCACTGAAGCTTTCTTT.

The chain uses TRBV5-4 and TRBJ1-4; TRBD1 might be the D (6 bases). CDR3 length: 14 amino acids. Looked up from germline, CDR1 is SGHNT and CDR2 is YYREEE (reference sequence). V was clipped by 4 bases and J by 5 bases, with 12 bases between them. Written as DNA, the CDR3 is TGTGCCAGCAGCCCACAGGGTGCGAATGAAAAACTGTTTTTT. Translating it yields CASSPQGANEKLFF.

V gene TRBV29-1 combines with J gene TRBJ2-3; TRBD1 aligns across 7 bases. The CDR3 is 16 residues long. Germline trimming cut 4 bases from V and 1 base from J; bases unmatched to any gene: 11. Germline loops: CDR1 SQVTM, CDR2 ANQGSEA. CDR3 sequence (DNA): TGCAGCGTTGGGGGGACAGAGCGCCTTCGCACAGATACGCAGTATTTT. As protein: CSVGGTERLRTDTQYF.

V gene TRBV12-5 combines with J gene TRBJ2-5; 15 bases line up with TRBD2. Trimming cost V 6 bases and J 2 bases; bases outside gene matches: 4. This CDR3 has 16 amino acids. Germline V gene data show CDR1 as LGHNT and CDR2 as FRNRAP. CDR3 in DNA: TGTGCTAGTGGCCTGGGACTAGCGGGAGGACAAGAGACCCAGTACTTC. Translation gives CASGLGLAGGQETQYF.

The CDR3 region is CASSAEGIAYNEQFF. The CDR3, as DNA: TGTGCCAGCAGCGCCGAGGGGATAGCCTACAATGAGCAGTTCTTC. The chain uses TRBV9 and TRBJ2-1; D may match TRBD1 or TRBD2 (5 bases each). The CDR3 totals 15 residues. CDR1 SGDLS and CDR2 YYNGEE come from the germline V gene. Trimming removed 3 bases from V and 2 bases from J, with 12 bases in between. The full variable domain, completed using reference TRBV9 and TRBJ2-1, is DSGVTQTPKHLITATGQRVTLRCSPRSGDLSVYWYQQSLDQGLQFLIQYYNGEERAKGNILERFSAQQFPDLHSELNLSSLELGDSALYFCASSAEGIAYNEQFFGPGTRLTVL.

CDR3 residues: CASSQLAGTDEQFF. The CDR3 DNA sequence: TGCGCCAGCAGCCAGCTAGCGGGAACGGATGAGCAGTTCTTC. The gene calls are TRBV4-3 and TRBJ2-1, with 9 bases aligning to TRBD2. Germline trimming cut 3 bases from V and 8 bases from J; bases unmatched to any gene: 5. This CDR3 comprises 14 residues. CDR1 LGHNA and CDR2 YSLEER come from the germline V gene.

The rearrangement uses TRBV18 and TRBJ2-5; 10 positions match TRBD1. Per the germline V gene, CDR1 is KGHSH and CDR2 is LQKENI. This CDR3 comprises 15 residues. With V trimmed by 3 bases and J by 5 bases, 6 bases remained unmatched. DNA of the CDR3: TGTGCCAGCTCACCGATGCAGGGACAGGGGGAGACCCAGTACTTC. Its translation is CASSPMQGQGETQYF.